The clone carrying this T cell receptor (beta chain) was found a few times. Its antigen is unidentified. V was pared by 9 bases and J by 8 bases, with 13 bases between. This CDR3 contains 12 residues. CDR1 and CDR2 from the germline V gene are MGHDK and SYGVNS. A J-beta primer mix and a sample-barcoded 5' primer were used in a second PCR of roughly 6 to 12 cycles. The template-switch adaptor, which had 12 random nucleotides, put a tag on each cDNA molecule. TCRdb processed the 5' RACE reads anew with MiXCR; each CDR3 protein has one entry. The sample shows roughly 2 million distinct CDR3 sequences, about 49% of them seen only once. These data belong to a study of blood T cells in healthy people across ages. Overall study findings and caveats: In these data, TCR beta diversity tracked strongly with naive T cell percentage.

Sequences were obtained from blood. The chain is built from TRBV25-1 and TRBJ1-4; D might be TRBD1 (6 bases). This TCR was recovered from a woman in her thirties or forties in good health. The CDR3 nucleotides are TGTGCCAGTGCAGGGGTTATCGAAAAACTGTTTTTT. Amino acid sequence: CASAGVIEKLFF.